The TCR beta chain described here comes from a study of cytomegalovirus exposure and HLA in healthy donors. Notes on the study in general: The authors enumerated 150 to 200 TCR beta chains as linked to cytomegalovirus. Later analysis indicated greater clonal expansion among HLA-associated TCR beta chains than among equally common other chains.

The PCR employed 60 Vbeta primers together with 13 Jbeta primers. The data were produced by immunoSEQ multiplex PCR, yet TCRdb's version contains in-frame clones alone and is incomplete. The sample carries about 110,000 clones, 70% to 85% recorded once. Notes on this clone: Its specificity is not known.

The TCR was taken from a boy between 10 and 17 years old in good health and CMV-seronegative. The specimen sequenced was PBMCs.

CDR3 sequence reads: CASSEEPNEKLFF. CDR3 DNA sequence: TGTGCCAGCAGTGAGGAGCCTAATGAAAAACTGTTTTTT. This chain connects TRBV27 to TRBJ1-4; D gene unclear. CDR1 MNHEY and CDR2 SMNVEV come from the germline V gene (reference sequence). This CDR3 is built from 13 residues. Deletions cut 5 bases from V and 3 bases from J, with 7 bases between.